Below are 6 T cell receptor beta chains sequenced from a single sample in a study of radiotherapy plus CTLA-4 blockade in lung cancer (dated by TCRdb to between 2018 and 2020). Preparation of the library involved the immunoSEQ multiplex PCR assay. Sourced from immuneACCESS, this table was stored by TCRdb with only in-frame sequences that have V and J called. A share of the clones is absent; for the studies checked, an unresolved V gene accounts for under half, and the remainder has no known explanation. The sample records 120,000 or so clones, roughly 74% of which are singletons. The ten largest clones add up to about 5.2% of the sample. The sample was peripheral blood, taken from a patient treated with radiotherapy plus ipilimumab. These receptors were taken from a human donor with non-small cell lung cancer who had a partial response to radiotherapy plus ipilimumab.

In this sample, this clone turned up a few times. The chain carries TRBV4-1 and TRBJ2-1, with 7 bases lining up with TRBD2. The germline V gene has CDR1 MGHRA and CDR2 YSYEKL. The CDR3 spans 16 residues. Trimming cost V 2 bases and J 4 bases; bases outside gene matches: 8. CDR3 region: CASSQRGGRDYNEQFF. DNA of the CDR3: TGCGCCAGCAGCCAAAGGGGCGGGAGAGATTACAATGAGCAGTTCTTC.

The gene calls are TRBV28 and TRBJ2-1, with TRBD1 as a possible D gene (5 bases). The V end lost 4 bases, the J end lost 2 bases, and 18 bases lay between the germline ends. The CDR3 has 17 amino acids. Looked up from germline, CDR1 is MDHEN and CDR2 is SYDVKM. The CDR3 DNA follows: TGTGCCAGCAGTTCCTTGTGGGTAGCAGGGACCTACAATGAGCAGTTCTTC. Its translation: CASSSLWVAGTYNEQFF.

The chain carries TRBV7-2 and TRBJ2-7, with 7 bases aligning to TRBD2. The CDR3 runs 13 residues. V lost 5 bases to trimming and J lost 4 bases; unmatched junction nucleotides: 5. The germline V gene encodes CDR1 SGHTA and CDR2 FQGNSA. This CDR3 is CASSQREGYEQYV. The CDR3 nucleotides read TGTGCCAGCAGCCAAAGGGAGGGGTACGAGCAGTACGTC.

In this sample, this clone turned up once. The chain employs TRBV6-1 and TRBJ1-2; TRBD1 agrees at 9 bases. V lost 8 bases to trimming and J lost 1 base; unmatched junction nucleotides: 5. The length of the CDR3 is 14 residues. Germline CDR1 and CDR2: MNHNS and SASEGT. CDR3 sequence reads: CASGTGWGNYGYTF. The CDR3 DNA is TGTGCCAGCGGGACAGGGTGGGGTAACTATGGCTACACCTTC.

By share, this clone ranks as medium-sized. The sample contains more than one DNA sequence encoding this CDR3. The chain has TRBV13 and TRBJ1-2; TRBD1 is a possible D gene (6 bases). This CDR3 is built from 14 residues. V dropped 4 bases and J dropped 4 bases, with 13 bases sitting between them. Germline CDR1 is PRHDT and CDR2 is FYEKMQ (reference sequence). This chain's CDR3 is CASSSLTGSYGYTF. The DNA for the CDR3 is TGTGCCAGCAGCTCGCTCACAGGGTCCTATGGCTACACCTTC.

The CDR3 loop is CASTGQGVRETQYF. CDR3 sequence (DNA): TGTGCCAGCACGGGGCAGGGGGTACGAGAGACCCAGTACTTC. The chain is built from TRBV2 and TRBJ2-5; 7 nucleotides agree with TRBD1. This CDR3 comprises 14 residues. J was trimmed by 4 bases and V by 7 bases; bases with no gene match: 9. CDR1 and CDR2 from the germline V gene are SNHLY and FYNNEI.